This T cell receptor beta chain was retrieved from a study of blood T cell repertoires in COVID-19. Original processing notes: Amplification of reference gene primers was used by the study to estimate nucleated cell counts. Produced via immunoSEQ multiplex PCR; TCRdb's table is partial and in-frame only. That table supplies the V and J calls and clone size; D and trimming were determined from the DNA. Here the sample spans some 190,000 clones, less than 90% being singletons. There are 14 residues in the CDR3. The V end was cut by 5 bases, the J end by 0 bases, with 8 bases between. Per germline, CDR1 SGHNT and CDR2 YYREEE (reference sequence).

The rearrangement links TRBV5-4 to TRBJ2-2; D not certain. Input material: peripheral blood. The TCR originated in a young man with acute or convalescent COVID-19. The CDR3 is CASSSKTNTGELFF. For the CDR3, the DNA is TGTGCCAGCAGTTCTAAGACGAACACCGGGGAGCTGTTTTTT.